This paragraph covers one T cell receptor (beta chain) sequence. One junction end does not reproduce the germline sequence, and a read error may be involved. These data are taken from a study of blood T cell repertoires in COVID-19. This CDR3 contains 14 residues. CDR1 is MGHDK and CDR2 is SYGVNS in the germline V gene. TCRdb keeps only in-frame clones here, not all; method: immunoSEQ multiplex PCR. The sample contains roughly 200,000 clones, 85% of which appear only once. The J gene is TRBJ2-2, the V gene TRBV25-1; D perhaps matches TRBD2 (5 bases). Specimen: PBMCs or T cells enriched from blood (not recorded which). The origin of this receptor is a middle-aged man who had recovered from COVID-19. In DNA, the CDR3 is TGTGTCAGCAGTGAACGAGGGAGAACCGGGGAGCTGTTTTTT. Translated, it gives CVSSERGRTGELFF.